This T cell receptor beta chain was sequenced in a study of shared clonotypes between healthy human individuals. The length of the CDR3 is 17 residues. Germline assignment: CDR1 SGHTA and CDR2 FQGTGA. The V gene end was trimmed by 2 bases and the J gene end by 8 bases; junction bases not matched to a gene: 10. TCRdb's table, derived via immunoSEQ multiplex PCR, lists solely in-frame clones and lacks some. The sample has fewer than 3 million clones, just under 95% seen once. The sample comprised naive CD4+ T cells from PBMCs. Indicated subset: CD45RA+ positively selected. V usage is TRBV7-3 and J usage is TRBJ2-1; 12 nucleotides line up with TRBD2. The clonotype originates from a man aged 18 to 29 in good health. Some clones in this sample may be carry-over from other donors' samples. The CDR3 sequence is CASSLFVLAGGVDEQFF. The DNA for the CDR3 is TGTGCCAGCAGCTTATTTGTACTAGCGGGAGGAGTCGATGAGCAGTTCTTC. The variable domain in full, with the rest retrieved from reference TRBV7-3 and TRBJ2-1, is GAGVSQTPSNKVTEKGKYVELRCDPISGHTALYWYRQSLGQGPEFLIYFQGTGAADDSGLPNDRFFAVRPEGSVSTLKIQRTERGDSAVYLCASSLFVLAGGVDEQFFGPGTRLTVL.